The entry below describes one T cell receptor beta chain. Its specificity is not known. The entry originates in a study of T cell responses to AZD1222 COVID-19 vaccine. Overall study: Pooling covered second doses at about 4 or about 12 weeks. Study conclusions and caveats: Recipients of two AZD1222 doses showed rising Spike-specific TCR breadth and depth. White British people made up most donors, females outnumbered males, and clonal diversity was possibly underestimated.

Sequencing used immunoSEQ multiplex PCR; TCRdb keeps in-frame clones, though not all of them. The data show 80,000 or so clones, around nine tenths seen once. Trimming removed 0 bases from V and 1 base from J, with 5 bases in between. The CDR3 runs 14 residues. Germline CDR1 reads SGHRS; CDR2 reads YFSETQ. This receptor was identified in an adult in good health. The chain combines TRBV5-1 with TRBJ2-1; D call uncertain. Sequencing used peripheral blood, obtained on day 0 of AZD1222 vaccination. The CDR3 region is CASSLGDSYNEQFF. The DNA of the CDR3 is TGCGCCAGCAGCTTGGGTGATTCCTACAATGAGCAGTTCTTC.